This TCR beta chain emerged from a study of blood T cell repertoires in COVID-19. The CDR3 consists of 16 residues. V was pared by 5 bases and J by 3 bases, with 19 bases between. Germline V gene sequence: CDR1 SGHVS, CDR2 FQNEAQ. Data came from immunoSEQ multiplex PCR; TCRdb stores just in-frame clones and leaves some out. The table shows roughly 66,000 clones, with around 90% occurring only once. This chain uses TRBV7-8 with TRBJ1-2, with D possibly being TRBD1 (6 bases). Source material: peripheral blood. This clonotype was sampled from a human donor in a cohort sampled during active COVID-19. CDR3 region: CASSRPRGGWDYGYTF. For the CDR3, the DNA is TGTGCCAGCAGCCGCCCTAGGGGGGGGTGGGACTATGGCTACACCTTC.